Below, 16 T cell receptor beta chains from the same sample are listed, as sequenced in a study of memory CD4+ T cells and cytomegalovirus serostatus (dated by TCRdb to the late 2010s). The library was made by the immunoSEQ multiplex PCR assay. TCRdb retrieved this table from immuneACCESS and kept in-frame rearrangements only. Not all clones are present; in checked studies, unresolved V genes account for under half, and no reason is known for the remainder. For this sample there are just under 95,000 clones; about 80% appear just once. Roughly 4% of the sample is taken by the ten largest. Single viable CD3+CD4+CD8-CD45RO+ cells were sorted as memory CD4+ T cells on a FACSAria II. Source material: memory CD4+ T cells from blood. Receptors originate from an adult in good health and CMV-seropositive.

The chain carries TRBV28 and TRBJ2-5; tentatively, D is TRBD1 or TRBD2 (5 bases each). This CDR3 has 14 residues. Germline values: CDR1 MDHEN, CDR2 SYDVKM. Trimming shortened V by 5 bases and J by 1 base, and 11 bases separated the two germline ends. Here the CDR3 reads CASSPRGAQETQYF. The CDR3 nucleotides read TGTGCCAGCAGTCCCCGAGGGGCCCAAGAGACCCAGTACTTC.

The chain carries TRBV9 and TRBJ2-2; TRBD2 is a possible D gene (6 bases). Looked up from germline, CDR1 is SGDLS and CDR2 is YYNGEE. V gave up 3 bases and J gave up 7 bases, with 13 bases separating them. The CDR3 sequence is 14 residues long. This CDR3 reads CASSARRGGGELFF. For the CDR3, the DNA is TGTGCCAGCAGCGCCAGAAGGGGAGGCGGGGAGCTGTTTTTT.

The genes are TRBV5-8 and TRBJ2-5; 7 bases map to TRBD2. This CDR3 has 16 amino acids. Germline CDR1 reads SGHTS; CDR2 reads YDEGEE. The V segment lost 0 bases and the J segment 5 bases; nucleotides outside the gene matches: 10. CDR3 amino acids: CASSLAIIRGVETQYF. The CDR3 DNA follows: TGTGCCAGCAGCTTGGCCATCATTCGGGGGGTCGAGACCCAGTACTTC.

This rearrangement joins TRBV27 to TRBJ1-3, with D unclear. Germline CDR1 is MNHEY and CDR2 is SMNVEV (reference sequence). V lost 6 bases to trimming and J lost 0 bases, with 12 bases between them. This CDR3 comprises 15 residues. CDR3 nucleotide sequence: TGTGCCAGCAGACCGGGAGGCGGCTCTGGAAACACCATATATTTT. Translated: CASRPGGGSGNTIYF.

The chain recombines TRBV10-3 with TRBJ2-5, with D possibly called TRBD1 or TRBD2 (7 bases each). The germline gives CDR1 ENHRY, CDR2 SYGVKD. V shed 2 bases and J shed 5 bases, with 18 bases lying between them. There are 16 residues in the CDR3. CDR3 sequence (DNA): TGTGCCATCAGTGAGGGCCTTAGACAGGGAGGGGAGACCCAGTACTTC. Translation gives CAISEGLRQGGETQYF.

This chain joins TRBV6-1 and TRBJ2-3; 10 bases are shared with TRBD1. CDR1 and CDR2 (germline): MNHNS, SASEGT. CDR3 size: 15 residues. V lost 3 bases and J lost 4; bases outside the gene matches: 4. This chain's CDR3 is CASSDLDRGSDTQYF. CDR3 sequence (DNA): TGTGCCAGCAGTGATCTGGACAGGGGGTCAGATACGCAGTATTTT.

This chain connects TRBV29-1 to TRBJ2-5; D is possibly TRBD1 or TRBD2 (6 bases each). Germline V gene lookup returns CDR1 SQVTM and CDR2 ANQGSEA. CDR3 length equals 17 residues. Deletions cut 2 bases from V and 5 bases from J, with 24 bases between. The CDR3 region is CSVEYFGGRGVSETQYF. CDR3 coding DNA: TGCAGCGTTGAATATTTCGGGGGCAGGGGAGTTTCGGAGACCCAGTACTTC.

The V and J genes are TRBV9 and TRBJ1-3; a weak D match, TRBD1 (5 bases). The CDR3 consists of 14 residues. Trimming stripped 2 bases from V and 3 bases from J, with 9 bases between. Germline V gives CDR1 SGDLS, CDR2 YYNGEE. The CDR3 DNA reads TGTGCCAGCAGCGTGGGGCGTTATGGAAACACCATATATTTT. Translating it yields CASSVGRYGNTIYF.

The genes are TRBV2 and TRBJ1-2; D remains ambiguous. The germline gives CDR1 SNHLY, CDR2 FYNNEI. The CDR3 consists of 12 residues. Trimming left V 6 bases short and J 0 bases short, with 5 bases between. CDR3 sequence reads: CASRVTNYGYTF. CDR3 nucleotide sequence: TGTGCCAGCAGGGTAACTAACTATGGCTACACCTTC.

The CDR3 loop reads CASRASSLTAVGETQYF. DNA of the CDR3: TGTGCCAGCAGAGCTTCTAGTCTGACTGCCGTTGGAGAGACCCAGTACTTC. The rearrangement joins TRBV7-8 to TRBJ2-5; D not resolved. The CDR3 sequence is 17 residues long. The germline gives CDR1 SGHVS, CDR2 FQNEAQ. V was cut by 6 bases and J by 4 bases, with 24 bases left in between.

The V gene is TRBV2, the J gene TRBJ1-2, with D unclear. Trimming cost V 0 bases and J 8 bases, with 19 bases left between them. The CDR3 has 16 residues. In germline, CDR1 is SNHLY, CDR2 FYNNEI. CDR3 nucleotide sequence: TGTGCCAGCAGTGAAGCGAGGGCAGCCCAGGTGGAGGGCTACACCTTC. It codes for CASSEARAAQVEGYTF.

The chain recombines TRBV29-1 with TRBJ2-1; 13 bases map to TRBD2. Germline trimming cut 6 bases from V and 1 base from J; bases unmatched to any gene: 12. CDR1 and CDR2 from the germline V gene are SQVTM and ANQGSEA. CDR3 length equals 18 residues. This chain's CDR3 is CSVRTSGRAGGSYNEQFF. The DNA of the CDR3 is TGCAGCGTGAGAACTAGCGGGAGGGCGGGTGGATCCTACAATGAGCAGTTCTTC.

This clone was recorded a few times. The DNA for the CDR3 is TGTGCCAGTAGTAACTCAGGGTTGGATGGCTACACCTTC. It yields the protein CASSNSGLDGYTF. J is TRBJ1-2 and V is TRBV19; possibly TRBD1 for D (5 bases). V dropped 4 bases and J dropped 6 bases, with 12 bases sitting between them. The CDR3 is made up of 13 amino acids. Germline V lookup: CDR1 LNHDA, CDR2 SQIVND (reference sequence).

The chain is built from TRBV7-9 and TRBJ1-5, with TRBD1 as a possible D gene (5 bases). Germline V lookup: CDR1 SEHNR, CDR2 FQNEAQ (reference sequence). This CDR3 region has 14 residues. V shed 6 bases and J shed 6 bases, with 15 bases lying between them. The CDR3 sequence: CASSPQGEGQPQHF. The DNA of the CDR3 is TGTGCCAGCAGTCCCCAGGGAGAAGGTCAGCCCCAGCATTTT.

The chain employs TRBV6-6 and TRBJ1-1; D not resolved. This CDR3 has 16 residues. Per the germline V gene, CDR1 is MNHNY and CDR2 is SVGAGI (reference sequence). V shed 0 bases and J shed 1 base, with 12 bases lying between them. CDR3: CASSYSGGRQNTEAFF. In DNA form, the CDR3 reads TGTGCCAGCAGTTACTCGGGCGGGCGGCAGAACACTGAAGCTTTCTTT.

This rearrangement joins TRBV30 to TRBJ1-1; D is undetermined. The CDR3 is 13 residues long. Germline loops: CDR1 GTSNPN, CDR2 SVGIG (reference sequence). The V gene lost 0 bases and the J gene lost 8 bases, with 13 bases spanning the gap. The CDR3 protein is CAWSVVAWGEAFF. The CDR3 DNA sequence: TGTGCCTGGAGTGTGGTAGCATGGGGAGAAGCTTTCTTT.